This is a list of T cell receptor beta chains from one sample in a study of blood T cell repertoires in COVID-19. Profiled with immunoSEQ multiplex PCR; TCRdb holds only in-frame clones, not every one. The data contain 90,000 to 140,000 clones, 82% of them singletons. Sequences were obtained from peripheral blood. Source of these receptors: a woman of 80 years or more with acute or convalescent COVID-19. Each CDR3 is given with its conserved first and last residue. The D gene is left open where the match is weak. The size entry is marked missing in some rows and otherwise reads once, few, many or a size class.

clone size: NA
CDR3 length: 15
V gene: TRBV7-9
D gene: TRBD1
J gene: TRBJ2-5
CDR3 protein: CASSSGQAIEETQYF
CDR3 DNA: TGTGCCAGCAGCTCCGGACAGGCTATCGAAGAGACCCAGTACTTC

clone size: NA
CDR3 length: 17
V gene: TRBV11-3
D gene: TRBD1
J gene: TRBJ2-1
CDR3 protein: CASSSSDGTGGYNEQFF
CDR3 DNA: TGTGCCAGCAGCTCTAGTGACGGGACAGGGGGCTACAATGAGCAGTTCTTC

clone size: NA
CDR3 length: 13
V gene: TRBV2
D gene: NA
J gene: TRBJ1-1
CDR3 protein: CASRVSGGAQAFF
CDR3 DNA: TGTGCCAGCAGAGTATCTGGGGGGGCCCAAGCTTTCTTT

clone size: NA
CDR3 length: 18
V gene: TRBV4-3
D gene: TRBD2
J gene: TRBJ2-5
CDR3 protein: CASSQDPTSGGSGETQYF
CDR3 DNA: TGCGCCAGCAGCCAAGATCCAACTAGCGGGGGGTCAGGAGAGACCCAGTACTTC

clone size: NA
CDR3 length: 16
V gene: TRBV5-8
D gene: NA
J gene: TRBJ2-3
CDR3 protein: CASSFGSGESTDTQYF
CDR3 DNA: TGTGCCAGCAGCTTTGGGTCGGGAGAGAGCACAGATACGCAGTATTTT

clone size: once
CDR3 length: 14
V gene: TRBV2
D gene: TRBD1
J gene: TRBJ2-3
CDR3 protein: CASSGQGSTDTQYF
CDR3 DNA: TGTGCCAGCAGTGGACAGGGTAGCACAGATACGCAGTATTTT

clone size: NA
CDR3 length: 15
V gene: TRBV28
D gene: NA
J gene: TRBJ2-5
CDR3 protein: CASSPSGRRQETQYF
CDR3 DNA: TGTGCCAGCAGTCCCTCGGGTAGAAGACAAGAGACCCAGTACTTC

clone size: NA
CDR3 length: 15
V gene: TRBV18
D gene: NA
J gene: TRBJ2-1
CDR3 protein: CASSPSIQASNEQFF
CDR3 DNA: TGTGCCAGCTCACCTTCTATTCAAGCGAGCAATGAGCAGTTCTTC

clone size: NA
CDR3 length: 14
V gene: TRBV7-9
D gene: NA
J gene: TRBJ1-4
CDR3 protein: CASTPVATNEKLFF
CDR3 DNA: TGTGCCAGCACCCCCGTAGCAACTAATGAAAAACTGTTTTTT

clone size: NA
CDR3 length: 14
V gene: TRBV6-2/TRBV6-3
D gene: TRBD2
J gene: TRBJ2-3
CDR3 protein: CASSIAGWTDTQYF
CDR3 DNA: TGTGCCAGCAGTATAGCGGGATGGACAGATACGCAGTATTTT

clone size: NA
CDR3 length: 17
V gene: TRBV24-1
D gene: TRBD1
J gene: TRBJ2-3
CDR3 protein: CATSDRGQLEGTDTQYF
CDR3 DNA: TGTGCCACCAGTGACCGGGGACAGCTCGAGGGCACAGATACGCAGTATTTT

clone size: NA
CDR3 length: 13
V gene: TRBV7-9
D gene: NA
J gene: TRBJ2-5
CDR3 protein: CASSKTGGETQYF
CDR3 DNA: TGTGCCAGCAGTAAGACAGGCGGCGAGACCCAGTACTTC

clone size: NA
CDR3 length: 15
V gene: TRBV3-1/TRBV3-2
D gene: NA
J gene: TRBJ2-5
CDR3 protein: CASRHLQVYGETQYF
CDR3 DNA: TGTGCCAGCAGACATCTCCAGGTTTATGGAGAGACCCAGTACTTC

clone size: once
CDR3 length: 14
V gene: TRBV15
D gene: NA
J gene: TRBJ1-5
CDR3 protein: CATSRDVASQPQHF
CDR3 DNA: TGTGCCACCAGCAGAGATGTCGCGAGTCAGCCCCAGCATTTT

clone size: NA
CDR3 length: 15
V gene: TRBV27
D gene: TRBD2
J gene: TRBJ2-7
CDR3 protein: CASSPRLAGPYEQYF
CDR3 DNA: TGTGCCAGCAGTCCCCGACTAGCGGGTCCCTACGAGCAGTACTTC